This T cell receptor (beta chain) is drawn from a study of blood T cell repertoires in COVID-19. Libraries were prepared by immunoSEQ multiplex PCR; TCRdb keeps only in-frame clonotypes and omits some of them. The sample carries 40,000 to 55,000 clones, around 80% recorded once. CDR1 and CDR2 from the germline V gene are LGHDT and YNNKEL (reference sequence). The CDR3 runs 13 residues. The ends were cut back, 0 bases at V and 4 bases at J, with 4 bases in the middle. The rearrangement uses TRBV3-1 (or the pseudogene TRBV3-2) and TRBJ1-5; D remains unclear. Input material: peripheral blood. The receptor comes from a human donor in a cohort sampled during active COVID-19. The CDR3 loop reads CASSQDRNQPQHF. The CDR3 DNA is TGTGCCAGCAGCCAAGACAGGAATCAGCCCCAGCATTTT.